This T cell receptor (beta chain) appears in the sequencing data of a study of T cell changes during pregnancy in multiple sclerosis. CDR1 SEHNR and CDR2 FQNEAQ come from the germline V gene (reference sequence). V was cut by 1 base and J by 9 bases, with 7 bases left in between. This CDR3 has 13 amino acids. This clone has only one observation. Assay: immunoSEQ multiplex PCR; the TCRdb copy retains only in-frame clones and omits some. The repertoire holds 100,000 or so clones, 85% to 95% seen once, with approximately 4.5% in the top ten. This specimen was peripheral blood, taken in the first trimester of pregnancy. The source is a female donor with multiple sclerosis, enrolled in a pregnancy study. The rearrangement joins TRBV7-9 to TRBJ1-6; no definite D call. CDR3: CASSLDSVSPLHF. DNA for the CDR3: TGTGCCAGCAGCTTAGACAGTGTTTCACCCCTCCACTTT.